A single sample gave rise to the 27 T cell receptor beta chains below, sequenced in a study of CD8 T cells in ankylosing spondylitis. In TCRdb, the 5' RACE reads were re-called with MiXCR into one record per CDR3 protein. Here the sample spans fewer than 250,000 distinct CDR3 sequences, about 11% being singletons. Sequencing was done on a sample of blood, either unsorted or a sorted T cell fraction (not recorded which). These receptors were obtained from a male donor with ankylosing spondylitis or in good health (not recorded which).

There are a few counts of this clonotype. CDR3 region: CASSEVSRGRFGNTIYF. CDR3 DNA sequence: TGTGCCAGCAGTGAAGTTAGCAGGGGGCGATTCGGCAACACCATATATTTT. V and J are TRBV6-1 and TRBJ1-3, with TRBD1 identical over 8 bases. V trimming: 1 base; J trimming: 7 bases; junction bases outside the gene matches: 12. The germline gives CDR1 MNHNS, CDR2 SASEGT. The CDR3 is 17 residues long.

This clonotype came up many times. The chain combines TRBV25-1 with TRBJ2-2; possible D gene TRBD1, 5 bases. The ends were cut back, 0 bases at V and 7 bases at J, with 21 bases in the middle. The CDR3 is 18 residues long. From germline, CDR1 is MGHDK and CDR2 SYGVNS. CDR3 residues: CASSEYITRQGISGELFF. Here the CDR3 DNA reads TGTGCCAGCAGTGAATATATTACGCGGCAGGGTATAAGCGGGGAGCTGTTTTTT.

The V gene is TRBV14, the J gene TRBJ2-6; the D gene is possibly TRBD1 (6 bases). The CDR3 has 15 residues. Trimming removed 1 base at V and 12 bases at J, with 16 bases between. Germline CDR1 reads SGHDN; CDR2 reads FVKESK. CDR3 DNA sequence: TGTGCCAGCAGCCAAGTTGGGGGCGCGCTCCGCGTCCTGACTTTC. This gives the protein CASSQVGGALRVLTF.

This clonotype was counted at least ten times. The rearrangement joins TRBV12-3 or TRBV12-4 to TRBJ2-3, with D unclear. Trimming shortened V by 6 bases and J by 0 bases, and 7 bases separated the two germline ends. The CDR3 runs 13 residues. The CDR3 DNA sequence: TGTGCCAGCAGCCGTAGCAGCACAGATACGCAGTATTTT. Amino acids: CASSRSSTDTQYF.

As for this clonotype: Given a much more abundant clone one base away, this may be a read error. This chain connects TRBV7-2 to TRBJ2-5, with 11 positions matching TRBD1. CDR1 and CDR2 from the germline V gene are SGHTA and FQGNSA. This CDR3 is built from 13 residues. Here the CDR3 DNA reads TGTGCCAGCAGCCGGACAGGGGGCGAGATCCAGTACTTC. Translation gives CASSRTGGEIQYF.

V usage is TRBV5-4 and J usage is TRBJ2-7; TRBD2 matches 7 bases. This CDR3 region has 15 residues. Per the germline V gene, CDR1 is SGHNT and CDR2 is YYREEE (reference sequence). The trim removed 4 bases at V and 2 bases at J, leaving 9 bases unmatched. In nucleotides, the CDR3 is TGTGCCAGCAGCCCCGCGGGGGTAGTCACCTACGAGCAGTACTTC. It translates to CASSPAGVVTYEQYF.

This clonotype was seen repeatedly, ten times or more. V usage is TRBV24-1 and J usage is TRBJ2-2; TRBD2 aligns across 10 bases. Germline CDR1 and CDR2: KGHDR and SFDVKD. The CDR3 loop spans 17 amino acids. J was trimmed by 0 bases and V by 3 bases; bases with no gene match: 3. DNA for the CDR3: TGTGCCACCAGTGATACTAGCGGGGTCGCGAACACCGGGGAGCTGTTTTTT. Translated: CATSDTSGVANTGELFF.

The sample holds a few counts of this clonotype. CDR3 nucleotide sequence: TGTGCCAGCAGCTTAGGGCCAGTCTCCTACAATGAGCAGTTCTTC. Encoded protein: CASSLGPVSYNEQFF. The rearrangement links TRBV11-3 to TRBJ2-1; no reliable D call. Germline CDR1 reads SGHNT; CDR2 reads YENEEA. The V end lost 1 base, the J end lost 0 bases, and 7 bases lay between the germline ends. This CDR3 region has 15 residues.

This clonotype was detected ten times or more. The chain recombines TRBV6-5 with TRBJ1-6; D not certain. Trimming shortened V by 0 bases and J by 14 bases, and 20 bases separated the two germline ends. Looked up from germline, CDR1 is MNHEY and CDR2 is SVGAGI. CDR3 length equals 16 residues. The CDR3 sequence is CASSYSPKGWGSALHF. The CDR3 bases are TGTGCCAGCAGTTACTCCCCTAAGGGTTGGGGTTCGGCCCTCCACTTT.

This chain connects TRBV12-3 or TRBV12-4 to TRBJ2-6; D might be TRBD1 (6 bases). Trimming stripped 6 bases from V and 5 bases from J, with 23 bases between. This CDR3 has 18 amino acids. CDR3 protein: CASSPWGQTGIRANVLTF. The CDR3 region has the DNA TGTGCCAGCAGCCCATGGGGCCAAACAGGGATTAGGGCCAACGTCCTGACTTTC.

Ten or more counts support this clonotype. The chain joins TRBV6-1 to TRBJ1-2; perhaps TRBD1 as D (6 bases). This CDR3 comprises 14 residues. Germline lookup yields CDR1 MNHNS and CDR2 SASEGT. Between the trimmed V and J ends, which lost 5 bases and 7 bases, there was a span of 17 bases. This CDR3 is CASSPPVGGSGYTF. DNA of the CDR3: TGTGCCAGCAGTCCCCCGGTGGGGGGCTCTGGCTACACCTTC.

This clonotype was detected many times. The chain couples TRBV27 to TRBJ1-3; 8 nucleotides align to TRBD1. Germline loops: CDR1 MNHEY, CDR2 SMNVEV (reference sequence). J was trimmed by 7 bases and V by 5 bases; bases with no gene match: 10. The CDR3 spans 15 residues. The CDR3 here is CASSRRTGTGNTIYF. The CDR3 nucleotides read TGTGCCAGCAGTCGAAGGACAGGGACGGGGAACACCATATATTTT.

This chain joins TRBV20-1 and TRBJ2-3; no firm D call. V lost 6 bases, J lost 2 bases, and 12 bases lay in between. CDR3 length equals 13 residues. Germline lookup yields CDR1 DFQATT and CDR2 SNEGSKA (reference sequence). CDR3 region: CSASLSDTDTQYF. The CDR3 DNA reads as TGCAGTGCCTCTCTCTCGGACACAGATACGCAGTATTTT.

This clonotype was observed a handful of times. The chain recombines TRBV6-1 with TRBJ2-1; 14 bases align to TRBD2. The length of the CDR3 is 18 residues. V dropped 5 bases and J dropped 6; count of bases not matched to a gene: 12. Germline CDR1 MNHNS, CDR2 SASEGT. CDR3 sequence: CASSPGLAGVLYGNEQFF. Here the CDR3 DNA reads TGTGCCAGCAGTCCGGGACTAGCGGGAGTCCTCTACGGCAATGAGCAGTTCTTC.

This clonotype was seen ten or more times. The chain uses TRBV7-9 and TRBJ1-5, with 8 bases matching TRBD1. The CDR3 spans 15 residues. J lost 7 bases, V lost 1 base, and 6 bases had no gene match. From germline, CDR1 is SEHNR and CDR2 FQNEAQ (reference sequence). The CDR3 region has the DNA TGTGCCAGCAGCTTAGGTGCAGGGGGCCAACAGCCCCAGCATTTT. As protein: CASSLGAGGQQPQHF. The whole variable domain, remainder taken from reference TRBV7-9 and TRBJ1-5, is DTGVSQNPRHKITKRGQNVTFRCDPISEHNRLYWYRQTLGQGPEFLTYFQNEAQLEKSRLLSDRFSAERPKGSFSTLEIQRTEQGDSAMYLCASSLGAGGQQPQHFGDGTRLSIL.

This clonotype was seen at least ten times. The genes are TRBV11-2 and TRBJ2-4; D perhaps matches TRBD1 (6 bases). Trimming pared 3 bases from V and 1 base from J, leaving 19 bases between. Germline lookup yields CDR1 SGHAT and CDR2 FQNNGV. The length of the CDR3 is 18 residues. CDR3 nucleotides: TGTGCCAGCAGCTTTCTAGGGTGGGGGCCCCGGGCCAAAAACATTCAGTACTTC. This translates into CASSFLGWGPRAKNIQYF.

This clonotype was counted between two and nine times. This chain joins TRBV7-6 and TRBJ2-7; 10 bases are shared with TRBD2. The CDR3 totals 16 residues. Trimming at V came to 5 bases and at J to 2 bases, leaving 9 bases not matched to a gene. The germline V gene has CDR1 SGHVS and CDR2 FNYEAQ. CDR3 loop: CASSLSSGRRTYEQYF. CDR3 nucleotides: TGTGCCAGCAGCCTTTCTAGCGGGAGAAGGACCTACGAGCAGTACTTC.

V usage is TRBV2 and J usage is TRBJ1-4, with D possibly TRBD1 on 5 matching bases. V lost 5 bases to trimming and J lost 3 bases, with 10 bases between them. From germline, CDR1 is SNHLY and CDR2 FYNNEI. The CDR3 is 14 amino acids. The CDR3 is CASSKQGANEKLFF. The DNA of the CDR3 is TGTGCCAGCAGTAAACAAGGGGCTAATGAAAAACTGTTTTTT.

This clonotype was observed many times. This CDR3 is CSARGWQGTGNTIYF. The CDR3 region has the DNA TGCAGTGCTAGAGGCTGGCAGGGGACTGGAAACACCATATATTTT. This chain joins TRBV20-1 and TRBJ1-3; possibly TRBD1 for D (6 bases). V was clipped by 1 base and J by 2 bases, with 12 bases between them. CDR1 and CDR2 from the germline V gene are DFQATT and SNEGSKA (reference sequence). This CDR3 is built from 15 residues.

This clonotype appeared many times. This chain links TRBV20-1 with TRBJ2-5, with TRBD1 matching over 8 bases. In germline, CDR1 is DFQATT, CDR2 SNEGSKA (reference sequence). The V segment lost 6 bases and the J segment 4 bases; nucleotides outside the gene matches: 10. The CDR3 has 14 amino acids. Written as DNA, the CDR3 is TGCAGTGCAACGGACAGGGTCTTTCCAGAGACCCAGTACTTC. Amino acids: CSATDRVFPETQYF.

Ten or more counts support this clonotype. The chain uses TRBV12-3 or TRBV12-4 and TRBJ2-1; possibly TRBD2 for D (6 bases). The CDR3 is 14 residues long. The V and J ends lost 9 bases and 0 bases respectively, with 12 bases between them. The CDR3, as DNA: TGTGCCAGTTGCCGGGGGTCCTCCTACAATGAGCAGTTCTTC. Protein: CASCRGSSYNEQFF.

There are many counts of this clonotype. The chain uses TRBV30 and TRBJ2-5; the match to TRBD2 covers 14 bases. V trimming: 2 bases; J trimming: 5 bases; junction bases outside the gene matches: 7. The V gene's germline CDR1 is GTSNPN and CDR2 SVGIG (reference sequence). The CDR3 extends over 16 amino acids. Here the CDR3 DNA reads TGTGCCTGGAGTACTGGGACTAGCGGGAGAGGGGAGACCCAGTACTTC. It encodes CAWSTGTSGRGETQYF.

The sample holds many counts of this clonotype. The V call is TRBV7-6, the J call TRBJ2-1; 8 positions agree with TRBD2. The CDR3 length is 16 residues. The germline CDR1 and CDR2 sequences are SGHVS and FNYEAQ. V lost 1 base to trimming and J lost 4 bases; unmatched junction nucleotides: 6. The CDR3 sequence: CASSLEAGAGYNEQFF. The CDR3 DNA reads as TGTGCCAGCAGCTTAGAAGCGGGAGCGGGTTACAATGAGCAGTTCTTC.

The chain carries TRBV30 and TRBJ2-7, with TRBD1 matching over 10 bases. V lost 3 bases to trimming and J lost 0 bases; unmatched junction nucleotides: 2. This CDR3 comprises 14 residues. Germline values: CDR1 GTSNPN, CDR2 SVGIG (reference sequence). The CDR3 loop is CAWSRTGGSYEQYF. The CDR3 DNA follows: TGTGCCTGGAGCAGGACAGGGGGCTCCTACGAGCAGTACTTC.

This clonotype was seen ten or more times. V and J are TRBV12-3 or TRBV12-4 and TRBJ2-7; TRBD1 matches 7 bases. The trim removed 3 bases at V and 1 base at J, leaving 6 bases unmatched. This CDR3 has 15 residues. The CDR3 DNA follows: TGTGCCAGCAGTTTGAGGACAGGCGTATCCTACGAGCAGTACTTC. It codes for CASSLRTGVSYEQYF.

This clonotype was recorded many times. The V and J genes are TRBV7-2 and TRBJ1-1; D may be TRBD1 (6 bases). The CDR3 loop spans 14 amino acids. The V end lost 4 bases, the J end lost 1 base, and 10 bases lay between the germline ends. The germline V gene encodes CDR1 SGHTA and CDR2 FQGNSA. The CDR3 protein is CASSSQTGNTEAFF. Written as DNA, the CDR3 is TGTGCCAGCAGCTCCCAGACAGGGAACACTGAAGCTTTCTTT.

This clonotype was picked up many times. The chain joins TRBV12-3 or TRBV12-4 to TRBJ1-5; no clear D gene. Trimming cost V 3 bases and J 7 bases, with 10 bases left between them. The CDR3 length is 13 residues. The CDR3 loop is CASSFESRQPQHF. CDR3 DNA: TGTGCCAGCAGTTTCGAGAGTCGGCAGCCCCAGCATTTT.